This T cell receptor (beta chain) was profiled in a study of cytomegalovirus exposure and HLA in healthy donors (dated by TCRdb to the late 2010s). About the investigation overall: According to an earlier analysis of a few hundred of the donors, about 179 million T cells yielded some 110 million unique TCR beta sequences and about 280 Gb of sequence data. Four to six DR-DQ haplotypes were handled as single units for association and clustering, since linkage in the cohort was strong. The genetic ancestry cluster associated with self-reported Caucasian donors included 65% to 90% of the approximately 410 genotyped donors. The aim of the study was to test whether cataloging public T cell receptors could identify signatures of past pathogen exposure. Along with the roughly 700-subject first cohort, a separate validation cohort of over a hundred different subjects was used. All discovery cohort repertoires had been generated using a single sequencing platform. Both class I and class II loci were covered by HLA typing, at four-digit resolution. High-throughput TCR immunosequencing, statistical association of individual TCRs with disease status, and machine learning were combined to predict cytomegalovirus infection status. To decide whether each TCR beta V gene segment behaved as functional or pseudogenic, an earlier analysis of some 600 of the donors relied on high-throughput TCR beta sequencing. A later analysis re-examined previously published TCR beta repertoires from over 500 donors and added high-resolution HLA genotyping to investigate patterns of TCR occurrence. Genome-wide SNP genotypes for about 65% of the roughly 670 donors were used in a later genetic analysis, which treated that subset as a discovery cohort. Among around 400 genotyped donors of the cohort, an average of 235,054 unique TCR beta nucleotide sequences were sequenced per donor, roughly 20% of them non-productive. An early release covering over 500 HLA-typed donors comprised approximately 300 gigabases of sequencing data and tens of millions of unique TCR sequences. Rather than drawing on any new phenotypic data, the later analysis identified candidate immune exposures from TCR beta sequences and the way those sequences occurred across donors. Donor age, sex, ethnicity and CMV serostatus were collected together with the repertoire data. Typing coverage differed by locus: A, B, C, DRB1 and DQB1 were typed in about 620-630 donors, DQA1 in roughly 510, DPA1 in around 610, and DPB1 in roughly 450. The T cell repertoires of around 670 subjects were profiled by immunosequencing and related to cytomegalovirus serostatus.

The CDR3 sequence holds 13 residues, the cysteine and phenylalanine included. Of the read, only the CDR3 DNA is kept; its 39 bases are in frame from base 1. The germline V gene sets CDR1 to SGHRS and CDR2 to YFSETQ. The germline V and J ends show losses of 3 bases and 5 bases respectively, and no gene match explains 0 bases of the junction. Receptor libraries were prepared by the immunoSEQ multiplex PCR assay. For the multiplex PCR, a mixture combining 60 forward primers for TCR Vbeta segments and 13 reverse primers for TCR Jbeta segments was used. The CDR3 region of rearranged TCR beta genes was amplified from genomic DNA with a multiplex PCR assay. On the Illumina HiSeq System, the amplified TCR beta libraries were sequenced as 87-base-pair reads. The authors' pipeline ran thus. Across the roughly 640 repertoires, a later analysis counted around 80 million unique TCR beta chains, approximately 12 million of which were shared by at least two donors. Raw reads were error-corrected and collapsed into unique sequences with a nearest-neighbor algorithm that merged closely related sequences to remove PCR and sequencing errors. Alignment of CDR3 sequences to IMGT reference sequences was used to assign V, D and J gene segments. For a sequence to be retained, at least a six-nucleotide match to both a V gene segment and a J gene segment was required. Rearrangements were classified as productive when the CDR3 lacked stop codons and remained in frame with V and J, and all other rearrangements were classified as non-productive. CDR3 was defined by IMGT convention, running from the second conserved V-encoded cysteine to the conserved J-encoded phenylalanine. The earlier analysis of around 640 of the donors excluded sequences that lacked an unambiguous match to a single V gene segment. An earlier analysis of a few hundred of the donors classified V segments as functional when productive rearrangements were above 56.7% and as segregating when the standard deviation between donors was above 5%. To diagnose cytomegalovirus status from the catalog of TCR beta chain sequences, a statistical classification framework was built. In a later analysis, TCR nucleotide sequences were compared against IMGT/GENE-DB human TR gene sequences so that V and J genes could be assigned. A later analysis assigned CDR3 sequences and most-parsimonious VDJ recombination scenarios with the TCRdist pipeline. In a later analysis, each TCR beta chain was defined by its CDR3 amino acid sequence together with its V-gene family, and reads lacking a unique V-gene family were excluded. To address suspected cross-contamination and a sequencing artifact, a later analysis removed a few hundred highly shared, low-generation-probability nucleotide sequences. A later analysis calculated a clonal expansion index for each public chain from normalized within-repertoire ranks of inferred template counts. A later analysis computed generation probabilities with a VDJ recombination model fitted to out-of-frame rearrangements, and checked the results against IGoR. In a later analysis, hypergeometric tests were used to score TCR-TCR, TCR-HLA and TCR-CMV co-occurrence, with a repertoire-size bias correction applied to TCR pairs. A later analysis estimated false discovery rates by permuting HLA or CMV assignments 20 times. A later analysis grouped co-occurring TCRs with DBSCAN, adding TCRdist sequence similarity when clustering within HLA-allele-positive subsets. For co-occurrence clustering, repertoires with fewer than 30,000 or more than 120,000 public chains were excluded, along with four to six repertoires with anomalous nucleotide sharing. Not all clones reach the TCRdb copy of this immuneACCESS table, which keeps in-frame sequences only. Checked studies attribute under half of the gap to unresolved V genes and leave the rest unexplained. V, J and clone size reflect that table, while D and trimming were determined from the DNA. In this sample the table shows about 140,000 clones, under 85% of which occur a single time. Jointly, the top ten make up approximately 0.9% of the sample.

The cohort comprised several hundred healthy bone marrow donors. All cohort members were sampled while nominally healthy, although unrecorded immune exposures were likely present. The donor was CMV seronegative and was included in the group of 352 seronegative cohort members. Each donor provided a peripheral blood sample, and peripheral blood mononuclear cells were used for TCR beta sequencing. The Qiagen DNeasy Blood Extraction Kit was used to extract genomic DNA from the blood cell samples. As concerns this clone: No cognate antigen has been identified for it. No base quality values were provided; no much bigger clone lies one nucleotide off.

General study outcomes and caveats: Across donors, most TCR sequences were observed very rarely, whereas some public TCRs were present in many individuals. In a later analysis, around 17,000 TCR beta sequences were associated with specific HLA alleles at a false discovery rate of 0.05. In a later genetic analysis, a missense DCLRE1C variant was associated with V-gene and J-gene trimming of TCR beta chains, and the association was replicated in an independent cohort. Sequencing depth was assumed to be roughly uniform across donors in the presence/absence analyses, though that assumption may not hold. In an earlier analysis of 587 of the donors, most TCR beta V segments appeared in productive rearrangements about 87% or about 30% of the time, broadly matching IMGT annotations. When HLA alleles, especially DR and DQ, strongly co-occurred, TCR associations were difficult to assign to individual alleles. In vitro tests confirmed that a few of the cytomegalovirus-associated TCR beta chains recognize cytomegalovirus antigens. The authors suggested that the approach could potentially be generalized to other disease states and immunological phenotypes. A later analysis found that most CMV-associated TCR beta chains appeared HLA-restricted, with HLA associations seemingly driven largely by CMV exposure. Correlated functional status among segregating V segments might be attributable to linkage disequilibrium, but an unknown experimental factor could not be ruled out. A further reported finding was that TCR beta sequences accurately predicted the HLA-A and HLA-B alleles for most subjects in the first cohort. A cluster of highly shared sequence variants was judged likely to represent a technical artifact of the sequencing pipeline. In a later genetic analysis, fewer N-insertions in productive TCRs were reported among donors in an Asian-associated ancestry cluster than the roughly 700-donor mean. CMV serostatus was the only immune exposure information available for the cohort. The earlier analysis of approximately 540 of the donors excluded roughly 17 rarely observed V segments, including chromosome 9 orphons, because counts were too low. Because some donors lacked HLA typing at each locus, the association tests relied only on the typed subset. Several of the top co-occurrence clusters appeared to be linked to parvovirus B19, influenza, CMV and Epstein-Barr virus, according to a later analysis. A later analysis found that HLA-associated TCR beta chains were more clonally expanded and had lower generation probabilities than equally common non-associated chains. In the study, approximately 150 TCR beta chains were listed as associated with cytomegalovirus. Cytomegalovirus status was reported to be diagnosed by the classifier with high specificity and sensitivity in both the original and validation cohorts. This cohort had only TCR beta chains sequenced, and the lack of alpha or paired-chain data limited which features could be detected. According to a later analysis, TCR association rates differed among HLA loci, with DRB1 alleles showing the most associated TCRs and HLA-C alleles showing the fewest. Some IMGT-functional V segments, including TRBV6-2 and TRBV6-3, could not be told apart with the 87-base-pair reads, so those segments were excluded.

The receptor chain draws on TRBV5-1 and TRBJ2-2, with TRBD1 matching 8 junction bases. Sequencing was done on a sample of PBMCs. The sequence derives from a man between 18 and 29 years old in good health and CMV-seronegative. The CDR3 in this case is CASSWTGTGELFF. The nucleotide sequence reads as follows: TGCGCCAGCAGCTGGACAGGGACCGGGGAGCTGTTTTTT.